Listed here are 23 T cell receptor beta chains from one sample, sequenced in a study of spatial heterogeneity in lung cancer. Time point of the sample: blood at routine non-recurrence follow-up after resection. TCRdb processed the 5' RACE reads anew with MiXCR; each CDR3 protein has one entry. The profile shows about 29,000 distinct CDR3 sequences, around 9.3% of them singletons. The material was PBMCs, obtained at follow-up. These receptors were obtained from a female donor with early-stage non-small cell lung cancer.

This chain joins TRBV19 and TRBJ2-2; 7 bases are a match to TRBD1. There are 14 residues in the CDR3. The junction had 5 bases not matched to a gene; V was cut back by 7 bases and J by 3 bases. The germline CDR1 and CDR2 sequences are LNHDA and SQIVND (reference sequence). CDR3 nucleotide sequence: TGTGCCAGTACCTCAACAGGGGACACCGGGGAGCTGTTTTTT. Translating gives CASTSTGDTGELFF.

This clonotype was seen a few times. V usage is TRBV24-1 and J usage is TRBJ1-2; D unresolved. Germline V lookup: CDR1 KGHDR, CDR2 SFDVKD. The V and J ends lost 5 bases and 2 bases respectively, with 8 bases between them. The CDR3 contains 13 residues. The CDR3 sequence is CATSVGNNYGYTF. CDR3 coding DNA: TGTGCCACCAGTGTTGGGAACAACTATGGCTACACCTTC.

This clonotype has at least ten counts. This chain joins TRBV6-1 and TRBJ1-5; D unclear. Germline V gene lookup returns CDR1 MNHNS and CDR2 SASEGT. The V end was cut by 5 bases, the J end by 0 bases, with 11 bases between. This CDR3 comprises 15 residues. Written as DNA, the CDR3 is TGTGCCAGCAGTAGTCAGCAGAATAGCAATCAGCCCCAGCATTTT. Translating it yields CASSSQQNSNQPQHF.

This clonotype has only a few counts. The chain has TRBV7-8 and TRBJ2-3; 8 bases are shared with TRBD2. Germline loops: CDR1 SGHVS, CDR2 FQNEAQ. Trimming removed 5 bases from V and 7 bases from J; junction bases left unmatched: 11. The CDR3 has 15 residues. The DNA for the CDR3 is TGTGCCAGCAGCAAAACCGGGACTAGTGTAAATACGCAGTATTTT. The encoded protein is CASSKTGTSVNTQYF.

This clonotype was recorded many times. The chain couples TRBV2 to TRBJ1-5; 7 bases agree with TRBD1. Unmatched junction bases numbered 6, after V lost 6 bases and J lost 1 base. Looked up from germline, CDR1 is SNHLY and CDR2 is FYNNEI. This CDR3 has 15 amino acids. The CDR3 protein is CASRGTVQSNQPQHF. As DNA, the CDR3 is TGTGCCAGCAGGGGGACAGTTCAAAGCAATCAGCCCCAGCATTTT.

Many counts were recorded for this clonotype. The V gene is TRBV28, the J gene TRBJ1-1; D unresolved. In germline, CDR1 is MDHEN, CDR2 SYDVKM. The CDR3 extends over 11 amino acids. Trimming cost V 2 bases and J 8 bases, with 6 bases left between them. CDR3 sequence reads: CASSLGLEAFF. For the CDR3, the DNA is TGTGCCAGCAGTTTAGGACTCGAAGCTTTCTTT.

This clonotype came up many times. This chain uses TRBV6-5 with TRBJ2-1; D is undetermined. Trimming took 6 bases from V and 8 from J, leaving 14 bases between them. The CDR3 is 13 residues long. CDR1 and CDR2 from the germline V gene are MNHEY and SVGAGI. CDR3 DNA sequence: TGTGCCAGCAGCTCCCCTTACTTTGATGAGCAGTTCTTC. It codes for CASSSPYFDEQFF.

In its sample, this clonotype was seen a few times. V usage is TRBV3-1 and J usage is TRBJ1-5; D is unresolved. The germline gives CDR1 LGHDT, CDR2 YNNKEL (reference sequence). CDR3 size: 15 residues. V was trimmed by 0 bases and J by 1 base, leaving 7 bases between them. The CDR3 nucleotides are TGTGCCAGCAGCCAAGAACACAACAGCAATCAGCCCCAGCATTTT. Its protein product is CASSQEHNSNQPQHF. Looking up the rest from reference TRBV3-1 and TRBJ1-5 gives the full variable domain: DTAVSQTPKYLVTQMGNDKSIKCEQNLGHDTMYWYKQDSKKFLKIMFSYNNKELIINETVPNRFSPKSPDKAHLNLHINSLELGDSAVYFCASSQEHNSNQPQHFGDGTRLSIL.

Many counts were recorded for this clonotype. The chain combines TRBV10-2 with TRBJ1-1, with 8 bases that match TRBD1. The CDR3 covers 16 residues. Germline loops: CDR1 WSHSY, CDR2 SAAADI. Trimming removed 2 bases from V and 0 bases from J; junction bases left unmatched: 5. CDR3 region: CASSEPRTGLNTEAFF. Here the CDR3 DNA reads TGCGCCAGCAGTGAGCCCCGGACAGGGTTGAACACTGAAGCTTTCTTT.

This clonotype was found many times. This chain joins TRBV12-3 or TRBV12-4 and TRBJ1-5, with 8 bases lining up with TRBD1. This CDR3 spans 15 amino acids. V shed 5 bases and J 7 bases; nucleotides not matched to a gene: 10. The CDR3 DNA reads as TGTGCCAGCAGTCCGACAGGGGAGGTAGGGCAGCCCCAGCATTTT. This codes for CASSPTGEVGQPQHF.

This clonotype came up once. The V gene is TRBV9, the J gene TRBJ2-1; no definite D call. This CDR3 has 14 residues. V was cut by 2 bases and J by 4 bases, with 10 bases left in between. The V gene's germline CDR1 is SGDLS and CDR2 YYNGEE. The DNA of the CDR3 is TGTGCCAGCAGCGTCGGGCCATCATACAATGAGCAGTTCTTC. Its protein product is CASSVGPSYNEQFF.

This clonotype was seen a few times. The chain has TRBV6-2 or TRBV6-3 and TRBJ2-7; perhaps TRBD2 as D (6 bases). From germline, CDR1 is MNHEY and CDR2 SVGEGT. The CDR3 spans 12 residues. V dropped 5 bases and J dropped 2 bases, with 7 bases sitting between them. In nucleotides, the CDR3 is TGTGCCAGCAGTAAGCGGGCCTACGAGCAGTACTTC. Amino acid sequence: CASSKRAYEQYF.

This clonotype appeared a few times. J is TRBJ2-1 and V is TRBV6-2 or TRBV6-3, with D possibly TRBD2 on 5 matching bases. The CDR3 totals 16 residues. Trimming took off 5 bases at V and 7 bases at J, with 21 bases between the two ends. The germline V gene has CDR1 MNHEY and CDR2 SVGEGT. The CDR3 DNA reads TGTGCCAGCAGTGCGGGTACTCGTGGTTCTTGGAATGAGCAGTTCTTC. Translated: CASSAGTRGSWNEQFF.

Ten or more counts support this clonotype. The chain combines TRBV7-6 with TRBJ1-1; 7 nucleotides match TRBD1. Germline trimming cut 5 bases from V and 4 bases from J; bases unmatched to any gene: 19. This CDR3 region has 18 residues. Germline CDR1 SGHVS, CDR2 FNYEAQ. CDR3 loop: CASSLFPPTGAGGTEAFF. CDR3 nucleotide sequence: TGTGCCAGCAGCCTCTTTCCCCCAACAGGGGCGGGTGGCACTGAAGCTTTCTTT.

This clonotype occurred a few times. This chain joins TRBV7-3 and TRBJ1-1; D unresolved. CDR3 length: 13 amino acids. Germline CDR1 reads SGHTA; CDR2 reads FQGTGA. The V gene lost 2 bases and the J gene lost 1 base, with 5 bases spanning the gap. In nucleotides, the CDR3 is TGTGCCAGCAGCTTAGACCCGAACACTGAAGCTTTCTTT. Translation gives CASSLDPNTEAFF.

CDR3 residues: CATAGRENTGELFF. DNA of the CDR3: TGTGCCACCGCCGGACGGGAGAACACCGGGGAGCTGTTTTTT. The rearrangement uses TRBV24-1 and TRBJ2-2; TRBD2 might be the D (5 bases). The CDR3 spans 14 residues. Germline V gene data show CDR1 as KGHDR and CDR2 as SFDVKD. V was shortened by 9 bases and J by 1 base, with 11 bases between the two germline ends.

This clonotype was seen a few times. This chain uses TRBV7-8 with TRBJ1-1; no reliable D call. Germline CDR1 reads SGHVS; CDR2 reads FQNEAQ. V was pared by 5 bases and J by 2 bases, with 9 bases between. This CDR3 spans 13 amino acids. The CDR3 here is CASSPEGNTEAFF. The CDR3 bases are TGTGCCAGCAGCCCTGAGGGTAACACTGAAGCTTTCTTT.

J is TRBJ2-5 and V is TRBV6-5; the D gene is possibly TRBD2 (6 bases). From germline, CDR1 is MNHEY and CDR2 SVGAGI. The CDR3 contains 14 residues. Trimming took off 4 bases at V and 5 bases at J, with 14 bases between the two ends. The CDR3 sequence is CASSSRDFAETQYF. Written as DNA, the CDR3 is TGTGCCAGCAGTTCAAGGGACTTCGCGGAGACCCAGTACTTC.

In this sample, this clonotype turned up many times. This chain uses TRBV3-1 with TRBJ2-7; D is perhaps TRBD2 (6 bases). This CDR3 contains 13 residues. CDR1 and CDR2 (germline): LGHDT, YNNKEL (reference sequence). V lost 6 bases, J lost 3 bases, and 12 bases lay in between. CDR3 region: CASSPEGLYEQYF. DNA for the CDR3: TGTGCCAGCAGTCCGGAGGGACTCTACGAGCAGTACTTC.

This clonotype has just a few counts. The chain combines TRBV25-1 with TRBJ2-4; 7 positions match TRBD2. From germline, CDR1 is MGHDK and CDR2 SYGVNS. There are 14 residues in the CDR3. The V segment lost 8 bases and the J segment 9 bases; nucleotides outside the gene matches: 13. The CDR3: CASAGVGRGGIQYF. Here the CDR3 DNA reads TGTGCCAGCGCGGGGGTCGGACGGGGAGGCATTCAGTACTTC.

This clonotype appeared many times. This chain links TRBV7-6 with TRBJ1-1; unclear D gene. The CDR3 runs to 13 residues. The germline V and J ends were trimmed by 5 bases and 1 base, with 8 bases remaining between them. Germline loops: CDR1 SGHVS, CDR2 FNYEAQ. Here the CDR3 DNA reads TGTGCCAGCAGCATAGGAGGGAACACTGAAGCTTTCTTT. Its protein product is CASSIGGNTEAFF. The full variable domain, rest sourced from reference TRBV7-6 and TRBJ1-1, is GAGVSQSPRYKVTKRGQDVALRCDPISGHVSLYWYRQALGQGPEFLTYFNYEAQQDKSGLPNDRFSAERPEGSISTLTIQRTEQRDSAMYRCASSIGGNTEAFFGQGTRLTVV.

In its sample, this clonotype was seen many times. The DNA for the CDR3 is TGTGCCAGCCGAAAAGGGGCAGGGAGCTCCTACAATGAGCAGTTCTTC. Translating it yields CASRKGAGSSYNEQFF. This rearrangement joins TRBV19 to TRBJ2-1; D is possibly TRBD1 or TRBD2 (5 bases each). Between the trimmed V and J ends, which lost 9 bases and 0 bases, there was a span of 18 bases. The CDR3 length is 16 residues. Germline CDR1 and CDR2: LNHDA and SQIVND (reference sequence).

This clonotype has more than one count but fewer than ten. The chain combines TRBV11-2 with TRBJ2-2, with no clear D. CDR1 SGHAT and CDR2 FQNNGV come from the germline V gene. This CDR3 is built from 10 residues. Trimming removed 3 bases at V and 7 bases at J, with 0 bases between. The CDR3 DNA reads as TGTGCCAGCAGCTTCGGGGAGCTGTTTTTT. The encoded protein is CASSFGELFF.